What follows is one T cell receptor beta chain and its context. Its antigen remains unknown. V gave up 5 bases and J gave up 4 bases, with 14 bases separating them. The CDR3 contains 14 residues. CDR1 is LNHDA and CDR2 is SQIVND in the germline V gene (reference sequence). This specimen belongs to a study of OX40 agonist ivuxolimab in advanced cancers. On the study more broadly: Ivuxolimab is an agonistic anti-OX40 (CD134) antibody, and patients were treated with it. Patients were dosed intravenously with ivuxolimab at 0.01 to 10 mg/kg every 2 weeks.

Generated by immunoSEQ multiplex PCR, the TCRdb table keeps only in-frame clones and is missing some. Of approximately 31,000 clones in the sample, 80% to 85% were seen once. Study-level points and caveats: CD4+ and CD8+ T cells in blood underwent clonal expansion by week 6 at 0.1 to 3.0 mg/kg.

The source was CD4+ or CD8+ T cells sorted from blood, collected in a trial of the OX40 agonist ivuxolimab. This sequence originates from an adult with an advanced solid tumor such as melanoma, head and neck, liver or kidney cancer. The V and J genes are TRBV19 and TRBJ1-1; D perhaps matches TRBD1 (5 bases). As DNA, the CDR3 is TGTGCCAGTAGTCCAGGGTACGGGAGCACTGAAGCTTTCTTT. Its protein is CASSPGYGSTEAFF. The full variable domain, in which reference TRBV19 and TRBJ1-1 provide the parts outside the CDR3, is DGGITQSPKYLFRKEGQNVTLSCEQNLNHDAMYWYRQDPGQGLRLIYYSQIVNDFQKGDIAEGYSVSREKKESFPLTVTSAQKNPTAFYLCASSPGYGSTEAFFGQGTRLTVV.